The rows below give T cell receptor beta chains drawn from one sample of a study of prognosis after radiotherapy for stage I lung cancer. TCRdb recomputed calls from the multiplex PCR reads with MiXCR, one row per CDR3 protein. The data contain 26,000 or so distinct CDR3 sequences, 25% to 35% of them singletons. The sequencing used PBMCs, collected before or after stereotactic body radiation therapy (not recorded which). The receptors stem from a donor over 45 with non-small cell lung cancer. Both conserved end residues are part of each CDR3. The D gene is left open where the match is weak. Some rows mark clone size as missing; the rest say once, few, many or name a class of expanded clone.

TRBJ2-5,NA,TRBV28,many,CASSPTGFQETQYF,TGTGCCAGCAGCCCAACAGGGTTCCAAGAGACCCAGTACTTC
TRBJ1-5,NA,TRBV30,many,CAWSVQGVQPQHF,TGTGCCTGGAGTGTACAGGGCGTCCAGCCCCAGCATTTT
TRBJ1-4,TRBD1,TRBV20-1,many,CSAKTGGREKLFF,TGCAGTGCTAAGACAGGGGGTAGGGAAAAACTGTTTTTT
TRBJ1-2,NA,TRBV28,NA,CASSLRPYGYTF,TGTGCCAGCAGTTTAAGGCCCTATGGCTACACCTTC
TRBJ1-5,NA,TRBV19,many,CASSIRGNQPQHF,TGTGCCAGTAGTATCCGGGGGAATCAGCCCCAGCATTTT
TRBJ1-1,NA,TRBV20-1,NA,CSASTANTEAFF,TGCAGTGCTAGTACGGCGAACACTGAAGCTTTCTTT
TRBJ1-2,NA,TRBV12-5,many,CASGLGWGNHGYTF,TGTGCTAGTGGTTTGGGCTGGGGGAATCATGGCTACACCTTC
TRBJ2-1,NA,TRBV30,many,CAWSVTGFYNEQFF,TGTGCCTGGAGTGTAACAGGGTTCTACAATGAGCAGTTCTTC
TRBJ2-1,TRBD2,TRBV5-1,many,CASSDLTSGGAFQFF,TGCGCCAGCAGCGATTTGACTAGCGGGGGGGCCTTTCAGTTCTTC
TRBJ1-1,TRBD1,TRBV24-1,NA,CATSGGTGTEAFF,TGTGCCACCAGTGGGGGGACAGGGACTGAAGCTTTCTTT
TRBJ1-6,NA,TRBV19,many,CATRTAPNSPLHF,TGTGCCACCAGGACAGCCCCTAATTCACCCCTCCACTTT
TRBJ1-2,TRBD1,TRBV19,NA,CASSGQATSYGYTF,TGTGCCAGTAGCGGACAGGCGACTTCCTATGGCTACACCTTC
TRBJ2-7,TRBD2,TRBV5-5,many,CASKLAEPYEQYF,TGTGCCAGTAAGCTAGCGGAGCCCTACGAGCAGTACTTC
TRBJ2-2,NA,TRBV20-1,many,CSARVGTTGELFF,TGCAGTGCTAGAGTTGGGACTACCGGGGAGCTGTTTTTT
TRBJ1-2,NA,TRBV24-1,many,CATSPDTSNYGYTF,TGTGCCACCAGTCCGGACACTTCTAACTATGGCTACACCTTC
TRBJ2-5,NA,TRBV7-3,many,CASSKTSMETQYF,TGTGCCAGCAGCAAAACTAGCATGGAGACCCAGTACTTC
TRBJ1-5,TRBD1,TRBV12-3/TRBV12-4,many,CASSRGLSNQPQHF,TGTGCCAGCAGCAGGGGGCTGAGCAATCAGCCCCAGCATTTT
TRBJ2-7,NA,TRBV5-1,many,CASSLDNSRGQYF,TGCGCCAGCAGCTTGGACAACTCCCGGGGGCAGTACTTC
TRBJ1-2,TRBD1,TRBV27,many,CASSLFSRQGLNYGYTF,TGTGCCAGCAGTTTATTTTCCCGACAGGGGTTAAACTATGGCTACACCTTC
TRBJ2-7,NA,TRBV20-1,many,CSARGSPGGPYEQYF,TGCAGTGCTAGAGGCTCGCCTGGAGGTCCCTACGAGCAGTACTTC
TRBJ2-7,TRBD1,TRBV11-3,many,CASSFSFRGTGYEQYF,TGTGCCAGCAGCTTCTCATTCCGGGGGACAGGCTACGAGCAGTACTTC
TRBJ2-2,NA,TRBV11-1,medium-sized,CASSRDGTGELFF,TGTGCCAGCAGCCGCGACGGGACCGGGGAGCTGTTTTTT
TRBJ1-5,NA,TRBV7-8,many,CASSSLAGNQPQHF,TGTGCCAGCAGCTCTCTAGCTGGCAATCAGCCCCAGCATTTT
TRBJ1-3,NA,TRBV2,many,CASIGASSFSSGNTIYF,TGTGCCAGCATCGGGGCTTCTTCATTCTCCTCTGGAAACACCATATATTTT
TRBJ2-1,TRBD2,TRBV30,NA,CVWSGNSGVHGFF,TGTGTCTGGAGCGGGAATAGCGGGGTCCATGGGTTCTTC
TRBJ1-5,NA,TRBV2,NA,CASSAEGNQPQHF,TGTGCCAGCAGTGCTGAAGGCAATCAGCCCCAGCATTTT
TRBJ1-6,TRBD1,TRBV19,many,CASSPEQGAGSPLHF,TGTGCCAGTAGTCCAGAACAGGGGGCAGGTTCACCCCTCCACTTT
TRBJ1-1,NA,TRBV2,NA,CASNPRGSNTEAFF,TGTGCCAGCAACCCACGGGGCTCCAACACTGAAGCTTTCTTT
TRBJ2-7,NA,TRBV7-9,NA,CASSLVPGDYEQYF,TGTGCCAGCAGCTTAGTGCCAGGGGACTACGAGCAGTACTTC
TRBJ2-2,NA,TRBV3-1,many,CASSPRGARNTGELFF,TGTGCCAGCAGCCCCAGGGGGGCGAGGAACACCGGGGAGCTGTTTTTT
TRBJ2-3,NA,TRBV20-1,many,CSAGGGGVVDTQYF,TGCAGTGCTGGGGGCGGAGGGGTGGTGGATACGCAGTATTTT
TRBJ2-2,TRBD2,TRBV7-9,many,CASSSLRGGSNTGELFF,TGTGCCAGCAGCTCCCTGCGGGGGGGCTCGAACACCGGGGAGCTGTTTTTT
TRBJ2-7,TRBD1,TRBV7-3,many,CASSLGGQGIHEQYF,TGTGCCAGCAGCTTAGGGGGACAGGGGATCCACGAGCAGTACTTC